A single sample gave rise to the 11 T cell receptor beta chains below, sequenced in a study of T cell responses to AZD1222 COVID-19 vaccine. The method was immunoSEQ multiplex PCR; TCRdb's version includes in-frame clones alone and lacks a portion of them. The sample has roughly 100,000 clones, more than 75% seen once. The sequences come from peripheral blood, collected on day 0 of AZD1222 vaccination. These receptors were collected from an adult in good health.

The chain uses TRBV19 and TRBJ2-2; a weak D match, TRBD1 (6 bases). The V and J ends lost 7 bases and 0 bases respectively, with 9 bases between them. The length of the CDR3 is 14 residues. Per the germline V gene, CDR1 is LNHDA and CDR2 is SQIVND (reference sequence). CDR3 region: CASKGEANTGELFF. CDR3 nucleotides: TGTGCCAGTAAGGGGGAAGCGAACACCGGGGAGCTGTTTTTT.

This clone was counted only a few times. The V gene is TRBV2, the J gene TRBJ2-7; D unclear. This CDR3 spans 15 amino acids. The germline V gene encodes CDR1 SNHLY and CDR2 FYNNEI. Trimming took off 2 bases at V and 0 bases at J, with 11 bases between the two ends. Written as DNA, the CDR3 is TGTGCCAGCAGTGAATACCAGGCCTACTCCTACGAGCAGTACTTC. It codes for CASSEYQAYSYEQYF.

This CDR3 reads CASSSVGGVGNQPQHF. The CDR3 DNA reads as TGTGCCAGCAGTTCCGTCGGAGGGGTGGGGAATCAGCCCCAGCATTTT. The rearrangement links TRBV27 to TRBJ1-5, with TRBD1 as a possible D gene (5 bases). CDR1 MNHEY and CDR2 SMNVEV come from the germline V gene (reference sequence). V lost 4 bases to trimming and J lost 4 bases, with 17 bases between them. There are 16 residues in the CDR3.

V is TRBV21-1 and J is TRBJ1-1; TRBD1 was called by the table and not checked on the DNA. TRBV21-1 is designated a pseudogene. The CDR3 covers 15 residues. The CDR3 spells CASSPRHSCSTEAFF. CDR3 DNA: TGTGCCAGCAGCCCTCGACACTCTTGCTCCACTGAAGCTTTCTTT.

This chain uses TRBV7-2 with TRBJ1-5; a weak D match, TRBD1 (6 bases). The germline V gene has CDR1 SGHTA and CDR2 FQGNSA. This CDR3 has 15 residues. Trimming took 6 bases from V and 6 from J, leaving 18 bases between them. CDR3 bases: TGTGCCAGCAGTTACGGCAGGGGTGATCGTCAGCCCCAGCATTTT. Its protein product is CASSYGRGDRQPQHF.

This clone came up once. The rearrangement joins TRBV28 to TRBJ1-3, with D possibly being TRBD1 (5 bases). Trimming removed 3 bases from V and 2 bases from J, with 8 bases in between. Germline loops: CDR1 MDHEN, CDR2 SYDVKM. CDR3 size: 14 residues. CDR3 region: CASSFGRAGNTIYF. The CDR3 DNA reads TGTGCCAGCAGTTTCGGCAGGGCTGGAAACACCATATATTTT.

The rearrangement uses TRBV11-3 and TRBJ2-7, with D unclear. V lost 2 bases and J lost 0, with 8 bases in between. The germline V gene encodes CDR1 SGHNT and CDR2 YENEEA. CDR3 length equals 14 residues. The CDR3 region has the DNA TGTGCCAGCAGCTTAACCCCGAGCTCCTACGAGCAGTACTTC. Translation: CASSLTPSSYEQYF.

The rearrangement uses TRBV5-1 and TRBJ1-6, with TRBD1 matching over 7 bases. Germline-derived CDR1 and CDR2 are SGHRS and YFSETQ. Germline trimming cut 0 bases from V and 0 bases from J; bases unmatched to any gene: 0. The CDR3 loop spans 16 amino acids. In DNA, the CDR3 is TGCGCCAGCAGCTTGGGGGACAGCTCCTATAATTCACCCCTCCACTTT. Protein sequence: CASSLGDSSYNSPLHF.

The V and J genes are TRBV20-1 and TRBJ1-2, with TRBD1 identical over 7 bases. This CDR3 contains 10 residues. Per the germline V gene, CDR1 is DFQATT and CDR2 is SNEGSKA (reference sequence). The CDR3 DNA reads TGCAGGGGAGGGGGCAATGGCTACACCTTC. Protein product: CRGGGNGYTF.

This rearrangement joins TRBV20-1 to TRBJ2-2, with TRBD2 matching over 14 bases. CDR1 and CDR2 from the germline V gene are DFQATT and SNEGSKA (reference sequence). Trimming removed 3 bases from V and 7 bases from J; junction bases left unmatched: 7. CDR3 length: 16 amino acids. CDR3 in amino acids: CSASLGLAGGDGELFF. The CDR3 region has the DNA TGCAGTGCTAGTCTCGGACTAGCGGGAGGCGACGGGGAGCTGTTTTTT.

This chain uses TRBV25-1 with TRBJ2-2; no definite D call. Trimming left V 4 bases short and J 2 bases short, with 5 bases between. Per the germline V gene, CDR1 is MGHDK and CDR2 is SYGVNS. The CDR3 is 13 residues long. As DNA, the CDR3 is TGTGCCAGCAGTGGAAGAAACACCGGGGAGCTGTTTTTT. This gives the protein CASSGRNTGELFF. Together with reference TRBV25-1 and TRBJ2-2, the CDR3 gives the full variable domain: EADIYQTPRYLVIGTGKKITLECSQTMGHDKMYWYQQDPGMELHLIHYSYGVNSTEKGDLSSESTVSRIRTEHFPLTLESARPSHTSQYLCASSGRNTGELFFGEGSRLTVL.